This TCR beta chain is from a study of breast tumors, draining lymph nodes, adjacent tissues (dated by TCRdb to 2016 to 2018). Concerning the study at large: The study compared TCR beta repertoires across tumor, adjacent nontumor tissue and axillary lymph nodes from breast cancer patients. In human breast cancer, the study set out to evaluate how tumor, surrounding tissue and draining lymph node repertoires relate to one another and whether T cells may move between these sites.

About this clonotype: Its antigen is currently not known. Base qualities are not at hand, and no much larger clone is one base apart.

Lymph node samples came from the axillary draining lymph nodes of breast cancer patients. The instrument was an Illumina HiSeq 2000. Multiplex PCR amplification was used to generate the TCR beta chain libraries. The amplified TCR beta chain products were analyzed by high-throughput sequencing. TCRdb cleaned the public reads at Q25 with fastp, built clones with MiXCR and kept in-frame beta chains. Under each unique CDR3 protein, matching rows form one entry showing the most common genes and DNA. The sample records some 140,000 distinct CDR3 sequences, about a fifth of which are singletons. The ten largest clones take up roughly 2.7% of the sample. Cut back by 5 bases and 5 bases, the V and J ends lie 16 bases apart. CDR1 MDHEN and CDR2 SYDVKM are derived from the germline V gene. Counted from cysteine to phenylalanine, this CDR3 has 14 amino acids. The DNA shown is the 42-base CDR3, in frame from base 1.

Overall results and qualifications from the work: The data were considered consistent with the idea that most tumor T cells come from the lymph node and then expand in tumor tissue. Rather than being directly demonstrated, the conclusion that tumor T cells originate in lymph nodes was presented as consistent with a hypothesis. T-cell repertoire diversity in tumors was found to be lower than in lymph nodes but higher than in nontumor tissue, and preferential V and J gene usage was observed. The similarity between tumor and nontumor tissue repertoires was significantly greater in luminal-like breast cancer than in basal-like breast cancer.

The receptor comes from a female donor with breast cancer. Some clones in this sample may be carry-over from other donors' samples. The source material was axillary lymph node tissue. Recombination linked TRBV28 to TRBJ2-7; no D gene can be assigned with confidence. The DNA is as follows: TGTGCCAGCAGTCCCAACCCTTGTACGGACGAGCAGTACTTC. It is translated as CASSPNPCTDEQYF.